This record covers a single T cell receptor beta chain. This clone turned up a few times. What this receptor recognizes is not known. No clone much larger than this one lies a single base away; base qualities are absent. These data originate in a study of blood T cell repertoires in COVID-19 (dated by TCRdb to 2018 to 2021). Regarding the research as a whole: The collaborator samples originated in the United States, Italy and Spain and spanned the acute and convalescent phases of COVID-19. The prospective study material was composed of cDNA or gDNA derived from T cells, B-cell-depleted T cells, or PBMCs. The dataset comprised deeply sampled blood TCRbeta repertoires from subjects exposed to, actively infected with, or recovered from COVID-19. The repertoires were released in a freely available public database meant as a resource for research on the immune response to SARS-CoV-2. The samples were drawn from the first 160 participants of the ongoing ImmuneRACE study and from roughly 1,300 subjects provided by 6 global collaborators. A de-identified subject ID, COVID-19 status, age in years and sex were almost always included in the sample metadata. HLA class I and class II types, where available, came from metadata supplied by the sample provider rather than from assay-based typing. Broader findings and caveats from the paper: Clinical and demographic metadata were provided uncurated, with the amount varying by source and participant.

Whole blood was collected in K2EDTA tubes by collaborating institutions according to the institutions' own protocols. For TCRbeta analysis, collaborator samples were shipped as frozen whole blood, as isolated PBMCs, or as DNA extracted from either sample type. TCRbeta CDR3 regions were amplified from genomic DNA using the immunoSEQ Assay, a bias-controlled multiplex PCR. The authors' analysis ran thus. The number of nucleated cells in each sample was estimated from the amplification of reference gene primers within the assay. To quantify the absolute abundance of each unique TCRbeta CDR3 rearrangement, sequence reads were collapsed and filtered. Productive Simpson clonality was computed per sample as the square root of Simpson's diversity index over productive rearrangements. TCRdb's version of the immuneACCESS table is confined to in-frame rearrangements and falls short of the full clone set. An unresolved V gene accounts for under half of the shortfall where checked; the remainder is of unknown origin. V, J and clone size derive from that table, while D and trimming were established from the DNA sequence. For this sample the table gives some 530,000 clones, of which approximately 85% were detected only once. In total, the top ten clones hold roughly 3.2% of the sample.

Specimen: peripheral blood. The receptor was isolated from a human donor in a cohort sampled during active COVID-19.

The sequence in DNA is TGTGCCAGCAGTGGGCGTATTACAGGGGTGGGCTTCACTGAAGCTTTCTTT. Its amino acids are CASSGRITGVGFTEAFF. The chain is encoded by TRBV2 joined to TRBJ1-1; 7 nucleotides in the junction match TRBD1. V has 4 bases trimmed and J has 4 bases trimmed; junction bases matching no gene number 15. Per the germline V gene, SNHLY is the CDR1 and FYNNEI is the CDR2. From the cysteine up to the phenylalanine, the CDR3 has a length of 17 residues. The retained sequence is limited to the CDR3, 51 bases, with the frame set at the first base.